Following are 16 T cell receptor beta chains from one sample sequenced in a study of shared clonotypes between healthy human individuals (dated by TCRdb to about 2020). Library generation was performed with the immunoSEQ multiplex PCR assay. The table was pulled from immuneACCESS by TCRdb, which kept in-frame rearrangements only. Such tables lose some clones; where checked, under half of the loss comes from unresolved V genes, and the rest has no known cause. The sample records around 700,000 clones, approximately 74% of which are singletons. The ten top clones hold more than 1.5% of the sample. Sequencing was performed on memory CD4+ T cells sorted from blood. Interpreted using the paper, the cell subset or site label stands for: CD45RA-negative fraction. Every receptor here comes from a woman in her twenties or thirties in good health.

This clone was seen only once. The chain recombines TRBV5-1 with TRBJ2-5; D is unresolved. The last part of the DNA fits TRBJ2-7 better; the J call may be wrong. The CDR3 covers 11 residues. CDR1 SGHRS and CDR2 YFSETQ come from the germline V gene. CDR3 amino acids: CASSSDYEQYF. In nucleotides, the CDR3 is TGCGCCAGCTCCTCGGACTACGAGCAGTACTTC.

The genes are TRBV29-1 and TRBJ1-1; D gene ambiguous. Germline V lookup: CDR1 SQVTM, CDR2 ANQGSEA. The CDR3 spans 13 residues. V dropped 4 bases and J dropped 0 bases, with 9 bases sitting between them. DNA of the CDR3: TGCAGCGTTGTCGTCAGCATGAACACTGAAGCTTTCTTT. Translated, it gives CSVVVSMNTEAFF.

Note on this clone: The germline gene is not matched at one end of the junction; a read error may be the cause. The chain combines TRBV5-4 with TRBJ2-5; 10 bases line up with TRBD1. This CDR3 comprises 15 residues. CDR1 and CDR2 from the germline V gene are SGHNT and YYREEE (reference sequence). The CDR3 bases are TGCGCCAGCAGCAACCGGGACAGGGGCCAAGAGACCCAGTACTTC. Its protein is CASSNRDRGQETQYF.

The chain uses TRBV28 and TRBJ1-5; tentatively, D is TRBD1 (5 bases). The germline V gene has CDR1 MDHEN and CDR2 SYDVKM. Trimming stripped 7 bases from V and 6 bases from J, with 10 bases between. The CDR3 covers 12 residues. The CDR3 DNA reads TGTGCCAGCAATGGGGGAACTCAGCCCCAGCATTTT. Its protein product is CASNGGTQPQHF.

This chain joins TRBV19 and TRBJ2-5; 14 nucleotides match TRBD2. With V trimmed by 3 bases and J by 5 bases, 2 bases remained unmatched. Germline V gene lookup returns CDR1 LNHDA and CDR2 SQIVND (reference sequence). CDR3 length equals 15 residues. CDR3 DNA: TGTGCCAGTAGTATGGGGACTAGCGGGAGCGAGACCCAGTACTTC. It specifies CASSMGTSGSETQYF.

This clone was seen once. The V gene is TRBV7-9, the J gene TRBJ2-5; no clear D. Trimming stripped 3 bases from V and 2 bases from J, with 13 bases between. Germline assignment: CDR1 SEHNR and CDR2 FQNEAQ (reference sequence). CDR3 size: 15 residues. This CDR3 is CASSFHWRLQETQYF. The CDR3 bases are TGTGCCAGCAGCTTCCATTGGCGGTTACAAGAGACCCAGTACTTC.

The chain has TRBV7-2 and TRBJ2-7, with D perhaps matching TRBD2 (6 bases). The CDR3 runs 13 residues. Germline lookup yields CDR1 SGHTA and CDR2 FQGNSA. V lost 2 bases and J 7 bases, leaving 12 bases between the germline ends. In DNA, the CDR3 is TGTGCCAGCAGCTTATCCTACCTAGCGGAGCAGTACTTC. The encoded protein is CASSLSYLAEQYF.

This rearrangement joins TRBV6-4 to TRBJ1-1; the D gene is possibly TRBD1 (6 bases). CDR3 size: 15 residues. CDR1 and CDR2 from the germline V gene are MRHNA and SNTAGT. V was pared by 3 bases and J by 6 bases, with 17 bases between. CDR3 region: CASSEQGRGNPEAFF. In nucleotides, the CDR3 is TGTGCCAGCAGTGAACAGGGCCGGGGTAACCCTGAAGCTTTCTTT.

The chain has TRBV5-4 and TRBJ1-2; D not certain. Trimming left V 0 bases short and J 2 bases short, with 8 bases between. The CDR3 is 14 residues long. Germline V CDR1 and CDR2: SGHNT, YYREEE (reference sequence). The CDR3 coding sequence is TGTGCCAGCAGCTTGGACAGAAAAAACTATGGCTACACCTTC. Residues: CASSLDRKNYGYTF. The full variable domain, its missing parts supplied by reference TRBV5-4 and TRBJ1-2, is ETGVTQSPTHLIKTRGQQVTLRCSSQSGHNTVSWYQQALGQGPQFIFQYYREEENGRGNFPPRFSGLQFPNYSSELNVNALELDDSALYLCASSLDRKNYGYTFGSGTRLTVV.

The genes are TRBV30 and TRBJ1-1; no reliable D call. CDR1 GTSNPN and CDR2 SVGIG come from the germline V gene (reference sequence). Between the trimmed V and J ends, which lost 2 bases and 0 bases, there was a span of 7 bases. The CDR3 sequence is 13 residues long. CDR3 in amino acids: CAWSTALNTEAFF. In DNA form, the CDR3 reads TGTGCCTGGAGTACGGCACTGAACACTGAAGCTTTCTTT.

The chain joins TRBV7-8 to TRBJ2-7; 10 bases match TRBD1. Germline CDR1 reads SGHVS; CDR2 reads FQNEAQ. Unmatched junction bases numbered 4, after V lost 5 bases and J lost 3 bases. There are 14 residues in the CDR3. For the CDR3, the DNA is TGTGCCAGCAGCGGGCGGACAGGGGGCTACGAGCAGTACTTC. Its protein product is CASSGRTGGYEQYF.

J is TRBJ2-7 and V is TRBV6-1; 8 positions match TRBD1. The germline gives CDR1 MNHNS, CDR2 SASEGT. Losses at the gene ends were 11 bases for V and 2 bases for J; bases not matched to a gene: 8. CDR3 size: 13 residues. The DNA of the CDR3 is TGTGCCGGTAGGACAGGGCTGACCTACGAGCAGTACTTC. Residues: CAGRTGLTYEQYF.

The gene calls are TRBV28 and TRBJ1-1, with 9 bases lining up with TRBD1. Unmatched junction bases numbered 9, after V lost 7 bases and J lost 0 bases. This CDR3 spans 16 amino acids. Germline values: CDR1 MDHEN, CDR2 SYDVKM. CDR3 protein: CASIGQGPYMNTEAFF. The CDR3 DNA follows: TGTGCCAGCATCGGACAGGGGCCGTACATGAACACTGAAGCTTTCTTT.

This chain links TRBV28 with TRBJ2-7, with 10 bases matching TRBD1. Germline CDR1 MDHEN, CDR2 SYDVKM. J lost 5 bases, V lost 11 bases, and 9 bases had no gene match. This CDR3 is built from 13 residues. CDR3 DNA sequence: TGTGCCGCTCGACAGGGGGCTAAGCACGAGCAGTACTTC. This sequence encodes CAARQGAKHEQYF.

The gene calls are TRBV2 and TRBJ2-7; TRBD1 aligns across 9 bases. The CDR3 covers 15 residues. V lost 7 bases and J lost 2; bases outside the gene matches: 9. Germline CDR1 and CDR2: SNHLY and FYNNEI. The CDR3 reads CASKRPGQGTYEQYF. The DNA for the CDR3 is TGTGCCAGCAAGCGACCGGGACAGGGCACCTACGAGCAGTACTTC.

With regard to this clone: The same CDR3 arises from other DNA sequences in this sample as well. J is TRBJ2-1 and V is TRBV5-1; 7 nucleotides match TRBD2. V shed 0 bases and J 4 bases; nucleotides not matched to a gene: 4. There are 15 residues in the CDR3. Germline V gives CDR1 SGHRS, CDR2 YFSETQ. In nucleotides, the CDR3 is TGCGCCAGCAGCTTGGACAGCGGGGATTACAATGAGCAGTTCTTC. It yields the protein CASSLDSGDYNEQFF.